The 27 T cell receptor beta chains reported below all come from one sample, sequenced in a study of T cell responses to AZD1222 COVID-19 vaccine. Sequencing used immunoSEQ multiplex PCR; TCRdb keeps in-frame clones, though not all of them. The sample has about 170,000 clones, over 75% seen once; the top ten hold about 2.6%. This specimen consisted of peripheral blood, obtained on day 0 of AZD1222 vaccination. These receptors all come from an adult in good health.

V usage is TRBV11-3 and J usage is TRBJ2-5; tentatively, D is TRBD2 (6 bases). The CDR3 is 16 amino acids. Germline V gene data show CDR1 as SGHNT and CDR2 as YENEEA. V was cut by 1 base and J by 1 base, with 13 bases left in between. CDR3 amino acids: CASSLVEGRTQETQYF. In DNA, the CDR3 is TGTGCCAGCAGCTTAGTGGAGGGACGAACCCAAGAGACCCAGTACTTC.

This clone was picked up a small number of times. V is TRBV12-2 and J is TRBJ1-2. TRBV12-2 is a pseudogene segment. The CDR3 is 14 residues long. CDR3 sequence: CASRLARGHYGYTF. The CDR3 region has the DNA TGTGCAAGTCGCTTAGCGCGGGGGCACTATGGCTACACCTTC.

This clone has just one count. Here the CDR3 DNA reads TGTGCCAGCAGCTTAGACACCGGGGAGCTGTTTTTT. Protein product: CASSLDTGELFF. The chain couples TRBV7-2 to TRBJ2-2, with D unresolved. Germline V gene sequence: CDR1 SGHTA, CDR2 FQGNSA. V dropped 1 base and J dropped 3 bases, with 0 bases sitting between them. This CDR3 has 12 residues.

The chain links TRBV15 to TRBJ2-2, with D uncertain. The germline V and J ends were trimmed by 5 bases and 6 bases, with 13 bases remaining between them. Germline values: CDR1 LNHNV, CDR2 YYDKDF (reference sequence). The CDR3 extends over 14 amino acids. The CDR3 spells CATSRSGLPGELFF. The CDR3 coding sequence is TGTGCCACCAGCCGGTCTGGGCTGCCCGGGGAGCTGTTTTTT.

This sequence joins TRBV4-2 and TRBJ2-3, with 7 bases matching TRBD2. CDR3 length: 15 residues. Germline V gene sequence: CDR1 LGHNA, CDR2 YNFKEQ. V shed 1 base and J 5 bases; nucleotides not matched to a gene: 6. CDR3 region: CASSQGTSKEDTQYF. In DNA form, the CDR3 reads TGTGCCAGCAGCCAAGGGACTAGTAAGGAAGATACGCAGTATTTT.

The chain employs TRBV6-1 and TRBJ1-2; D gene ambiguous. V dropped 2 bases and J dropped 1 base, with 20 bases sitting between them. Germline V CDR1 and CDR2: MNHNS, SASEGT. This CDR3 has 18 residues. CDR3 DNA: TGTGCCAGCAGTGAATACACTGGAGGGTTGGGAGGTAACTATGGCTACACCTTC. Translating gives CASSEYTGGLGGNYGYTF.

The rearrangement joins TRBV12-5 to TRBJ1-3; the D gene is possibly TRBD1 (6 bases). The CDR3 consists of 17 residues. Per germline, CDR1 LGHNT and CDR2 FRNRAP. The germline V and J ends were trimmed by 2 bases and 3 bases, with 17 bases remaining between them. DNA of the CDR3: TGTGCTAGTGGTTTGACCCCTCACAGGGCGAATGGAAACACCATATATTTT. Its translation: CASGLTPHRANGNTIYF.

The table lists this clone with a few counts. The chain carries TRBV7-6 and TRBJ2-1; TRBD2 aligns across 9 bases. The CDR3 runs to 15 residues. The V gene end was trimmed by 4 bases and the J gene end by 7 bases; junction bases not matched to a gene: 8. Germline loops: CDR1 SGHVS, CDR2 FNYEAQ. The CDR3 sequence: CASSYSGGTLNEQFF. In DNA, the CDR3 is TGTGCCAGCAGCTACAGCGGGGGGACCTTGAATGAGCAGTTCTTC.

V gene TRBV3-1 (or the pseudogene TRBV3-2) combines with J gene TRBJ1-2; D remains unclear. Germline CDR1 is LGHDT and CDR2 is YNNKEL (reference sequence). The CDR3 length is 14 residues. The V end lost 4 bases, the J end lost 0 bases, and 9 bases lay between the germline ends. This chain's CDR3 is CASSPSWANYGYTF. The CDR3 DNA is TGTGCCAGCAGCCCAAGCTGGGCTAACTATGGCTACACCTTC.

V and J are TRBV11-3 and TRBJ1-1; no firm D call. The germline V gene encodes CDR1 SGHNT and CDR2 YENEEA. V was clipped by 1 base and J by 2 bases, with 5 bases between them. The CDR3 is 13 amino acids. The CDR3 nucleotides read TGTGCCAGCAGCTTAGGACCCAACACTGAAGCTTTCTTT. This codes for CASSLGPNTEAFF.

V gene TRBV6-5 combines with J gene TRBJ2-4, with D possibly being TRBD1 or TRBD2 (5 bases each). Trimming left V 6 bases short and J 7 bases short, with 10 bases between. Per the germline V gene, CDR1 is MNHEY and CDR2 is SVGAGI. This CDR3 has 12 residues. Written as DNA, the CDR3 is TGTGCCAGCAGCCCGGGGCGTAACATTCAGTACTTC. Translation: CASSPGRNIQYF.

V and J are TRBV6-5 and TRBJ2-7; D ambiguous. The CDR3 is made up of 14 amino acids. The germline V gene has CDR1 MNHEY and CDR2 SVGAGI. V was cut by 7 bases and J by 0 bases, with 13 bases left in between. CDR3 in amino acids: CASTPIESSYEQYF. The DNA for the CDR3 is TGTGCCAGCACCCCGATAGAGAGCTCCTACGAGCAGTACTTC.

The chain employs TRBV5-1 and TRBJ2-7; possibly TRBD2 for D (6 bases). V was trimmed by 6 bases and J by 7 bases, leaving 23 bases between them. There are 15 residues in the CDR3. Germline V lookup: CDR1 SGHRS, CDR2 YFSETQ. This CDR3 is CASTLLGTANSEQYF. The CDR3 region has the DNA TGCGCCAGCACCCTCCTTGGGACTGCGAATTCGGAGCAGTACTTC.

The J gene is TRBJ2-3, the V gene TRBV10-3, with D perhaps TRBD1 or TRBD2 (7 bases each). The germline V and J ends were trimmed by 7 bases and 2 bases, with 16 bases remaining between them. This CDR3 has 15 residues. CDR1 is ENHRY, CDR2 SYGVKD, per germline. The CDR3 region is CAIKRGGQTTDTQYF. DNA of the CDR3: TGTGCCATCAAGAGGGGGGGACAGACCACAGATACGCAGTATTTT.

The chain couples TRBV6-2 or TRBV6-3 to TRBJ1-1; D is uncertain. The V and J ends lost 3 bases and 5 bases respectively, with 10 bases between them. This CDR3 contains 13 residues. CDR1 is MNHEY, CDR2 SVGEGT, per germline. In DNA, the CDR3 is TGTGCCAGCAGTTATGGCCAGAGGACTGAAGCTTTCTTT. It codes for CASSYGQRTEAFF.

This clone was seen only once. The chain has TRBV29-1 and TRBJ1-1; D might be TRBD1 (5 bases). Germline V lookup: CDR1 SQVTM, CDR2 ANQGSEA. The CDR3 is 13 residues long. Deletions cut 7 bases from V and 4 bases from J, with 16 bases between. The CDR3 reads CSAEWGSGTEAFF. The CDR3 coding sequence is TGCAGCGCCGAGTGGGGGTCTGGCACTGAAGCTTTCTTT. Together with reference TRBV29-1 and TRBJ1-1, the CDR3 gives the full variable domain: SAVISQKPSRDICQRGTSLTIQCQVDSQVTMMFWYRQQPGQSLTLIATANQGSEATYESGFVIDKFPISRPNLTFSTLTVSNMSPEDSSIYLCSAEWGSGTEAFFGQGTRLTVV.

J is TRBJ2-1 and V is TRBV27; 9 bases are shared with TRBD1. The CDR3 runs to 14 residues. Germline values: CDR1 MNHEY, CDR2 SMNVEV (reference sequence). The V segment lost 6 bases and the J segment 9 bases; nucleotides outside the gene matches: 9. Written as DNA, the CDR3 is TGTGCCAGCAGGGCCGGGACAGGGTATGGTGAGCAGTTCTTC. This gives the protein CASRAGTGYGEQFF.

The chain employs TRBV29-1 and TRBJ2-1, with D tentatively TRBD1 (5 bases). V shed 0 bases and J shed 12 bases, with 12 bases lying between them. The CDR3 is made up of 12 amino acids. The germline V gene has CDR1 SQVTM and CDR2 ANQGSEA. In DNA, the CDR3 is TGCAGCGTTGAAGATCCAGGGATCGCGCAGTTCTTC. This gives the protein CSVEDPGIAQFF.

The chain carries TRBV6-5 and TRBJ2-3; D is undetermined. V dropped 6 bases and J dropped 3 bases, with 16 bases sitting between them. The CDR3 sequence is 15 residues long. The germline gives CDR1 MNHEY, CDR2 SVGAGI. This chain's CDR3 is CASSLATLGTDTQYF. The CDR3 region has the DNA TGTGCCAGCAGCCTTGCCACATTAGGGACAGATACGCAGTATTTT.

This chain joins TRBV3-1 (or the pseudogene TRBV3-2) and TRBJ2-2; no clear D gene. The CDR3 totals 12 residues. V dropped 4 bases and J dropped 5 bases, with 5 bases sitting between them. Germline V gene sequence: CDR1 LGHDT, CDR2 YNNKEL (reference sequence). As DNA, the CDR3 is TGTGCCAGCAGCCCGCCTACCGGGGAGCTGTTTTTT. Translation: CASSPPTGELFF.

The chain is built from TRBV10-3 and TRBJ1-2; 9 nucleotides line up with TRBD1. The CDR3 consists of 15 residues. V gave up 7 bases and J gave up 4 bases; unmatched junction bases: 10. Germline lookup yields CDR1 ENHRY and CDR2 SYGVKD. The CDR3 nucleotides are TGTGCCATCAAAGAACAGGGGGCTTATTCCTATGGCTACACCTTC. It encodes CAIKEQGAYSYGYTF.

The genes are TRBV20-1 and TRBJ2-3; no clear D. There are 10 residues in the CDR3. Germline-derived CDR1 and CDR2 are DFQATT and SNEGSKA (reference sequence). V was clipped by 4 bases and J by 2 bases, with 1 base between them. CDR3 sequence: CSATTDTQYF. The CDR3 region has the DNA TGCAGTGCTACCACAGATACGCAGTATTTT.

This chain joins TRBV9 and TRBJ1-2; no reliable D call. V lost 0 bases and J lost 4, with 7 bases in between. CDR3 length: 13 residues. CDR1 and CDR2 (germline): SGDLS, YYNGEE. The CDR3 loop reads CASSVDPSYGYTF. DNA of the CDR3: TGTGCCAGCAGCGTAGATCCGAGCTATGGCTACACCTTC. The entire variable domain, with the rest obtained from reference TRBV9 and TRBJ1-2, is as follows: DSGVTQTPKHLITATGQRVTLRCSPRSGDLSVYWYQQSLDQGLQFLIQYYNGEERAKGNILERFSAQQFPDLHSELNLSSLELGDSALYFCASSVDPSYGYTFGSGTRLTVV.

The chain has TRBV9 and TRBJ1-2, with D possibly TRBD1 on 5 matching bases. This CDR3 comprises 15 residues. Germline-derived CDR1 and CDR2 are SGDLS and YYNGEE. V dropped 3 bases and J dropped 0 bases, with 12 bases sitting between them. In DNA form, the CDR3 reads TGTGCCAGCAGCGAGTCGGGGCTTGCTAACTATGGCTACACCTTC. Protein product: CASSESGLANYGYTF.

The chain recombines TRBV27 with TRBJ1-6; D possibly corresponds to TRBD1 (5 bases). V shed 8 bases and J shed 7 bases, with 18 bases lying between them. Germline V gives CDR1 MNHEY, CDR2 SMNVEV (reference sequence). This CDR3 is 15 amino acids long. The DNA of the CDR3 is TGTGCCAGCCAGTTGCGGGGGTCGTCGAATTCACCCCTCCACTTT. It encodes CASQLRGSSNSPLHF.

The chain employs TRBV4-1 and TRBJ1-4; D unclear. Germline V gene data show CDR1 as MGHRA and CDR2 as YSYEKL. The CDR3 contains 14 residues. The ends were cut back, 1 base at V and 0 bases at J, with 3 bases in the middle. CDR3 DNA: TGCGCCAGCAGCCAAGGAGCAACTAATGAAAAACTGTTTTTT. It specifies CASSQGATNEKLFF.

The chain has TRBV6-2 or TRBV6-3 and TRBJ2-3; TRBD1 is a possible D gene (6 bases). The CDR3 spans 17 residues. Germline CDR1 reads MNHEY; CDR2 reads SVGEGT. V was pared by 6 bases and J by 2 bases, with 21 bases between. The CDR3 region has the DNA TGTGCCAGCAGCCCTTCAAGTGGACAGATCAACACAGATACGCAGTATTTT. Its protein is CASSPSSGQINTDTQYF.